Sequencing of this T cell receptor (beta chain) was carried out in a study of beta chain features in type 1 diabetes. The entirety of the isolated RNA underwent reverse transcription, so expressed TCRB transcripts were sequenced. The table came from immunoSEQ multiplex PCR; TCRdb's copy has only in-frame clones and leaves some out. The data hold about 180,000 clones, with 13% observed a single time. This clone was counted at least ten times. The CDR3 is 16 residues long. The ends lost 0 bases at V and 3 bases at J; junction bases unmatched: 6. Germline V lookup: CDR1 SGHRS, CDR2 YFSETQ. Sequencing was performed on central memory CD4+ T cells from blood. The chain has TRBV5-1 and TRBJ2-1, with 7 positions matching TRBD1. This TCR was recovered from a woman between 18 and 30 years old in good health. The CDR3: CASSLETGANYNEQFF. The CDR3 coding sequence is TGCGCCAGCAGCTTGGAAACAGGGGCGAACTACAATGAGCAGTTCTTC.